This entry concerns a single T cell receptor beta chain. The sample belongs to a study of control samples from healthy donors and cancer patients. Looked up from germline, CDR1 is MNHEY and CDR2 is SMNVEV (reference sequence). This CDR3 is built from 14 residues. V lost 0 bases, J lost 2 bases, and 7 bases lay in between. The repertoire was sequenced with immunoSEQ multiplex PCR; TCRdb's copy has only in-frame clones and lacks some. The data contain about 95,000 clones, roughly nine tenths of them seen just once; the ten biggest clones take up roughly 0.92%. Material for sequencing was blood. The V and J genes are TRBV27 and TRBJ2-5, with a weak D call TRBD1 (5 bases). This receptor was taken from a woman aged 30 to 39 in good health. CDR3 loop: CASSLSGQQETQYF. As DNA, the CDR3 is TGTGCCAGCAGTTTATCGGGGCAGCAAGAGACCCAGTACTTC.